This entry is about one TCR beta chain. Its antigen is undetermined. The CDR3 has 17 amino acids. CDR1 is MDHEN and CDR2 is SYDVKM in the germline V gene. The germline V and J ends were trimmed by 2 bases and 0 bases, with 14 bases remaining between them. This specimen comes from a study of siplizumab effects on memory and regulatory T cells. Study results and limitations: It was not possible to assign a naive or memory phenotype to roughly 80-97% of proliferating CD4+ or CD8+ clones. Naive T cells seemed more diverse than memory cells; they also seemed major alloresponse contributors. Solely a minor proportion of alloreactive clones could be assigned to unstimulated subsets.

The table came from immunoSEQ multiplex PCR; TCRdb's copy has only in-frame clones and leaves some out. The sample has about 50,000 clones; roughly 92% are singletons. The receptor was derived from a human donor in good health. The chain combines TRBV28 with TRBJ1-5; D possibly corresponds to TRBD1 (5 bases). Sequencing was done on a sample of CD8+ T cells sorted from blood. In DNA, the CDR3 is TGTGCCAGCAGTTTACCAGGGCAACTCTATAGCAATCAGCCCCAGCATTTT. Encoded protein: CASSLPGQLYSNQPQHF.